What follows is one T cell receptor beta chain and its context. The table came from immunoSEQ multiplex PCR; TCRdb's copy has only in-frame clones and leaves some out. The data show 100,000 to 120,000 clones, with 88% seen just once and 1.6% held by the top ten. The CDR3 length is 14 residues. The trim removed 5 bases at V and 8 bases at J, leaving 11 bases unmatched. Germline V lookup: CDR1 MNHEY, CDR2 SMNVEV (reference sequence). The data belong to a study of T cell responses to AZD1222 COVID-19 vaccine. Sequenced material: peripheral blood, taken on day 0 of AZD1222 vaccination. This clonotype originated in an adult in good health. The chain has TRBV27 and TRBJ1-2; 7 bases line up with TRBD1. The CDR3 sequence: CASSPQTGTLGYTF. The CDR3 DNA reads as TGTGCCAGCAGTCCACAGACAGGGACGTTGGGCTACACCTTC.